The sequence of this TCR beta chain was determined in a study of Ad26.COV2.S vaccination and SARS-CoV-2 variants. Findings and caveats of the study: Non-spike TCR breadth did not differ much between vaccine and placebo recipients. Placebo recipients trailed vaccine recipients in spike-specific TCR breadth.

Only in-frame clones appear in the TCRdb table, and some are missing; sequencing was by immunoSEQ multiplex PCR. The repertoire holds about 350,000 clones, with about 90% as singletons. Germline CDR1 is ENHRY and CDR2 is SYGVKD. J was trimmed by 1 base and V by 5 bases; bases with no gene match: 3. The CDR3 sequence is 14 residues long. To note about this clone: The antigen is not known.

The rearrangement links TRBV10-3 to TRBJ2-5; 8 bases fit TRBD1. Sequences were derived from peripheral blood, sampled after recovery from COVID-19. This TCR came from a human donor who had recovered from COVID-19. CDR3 protein: CAISKTGAQETQYF. CDR3 bases: TGTGCCATCAGTAAGACAGGGGCCCAAGAGACCCAGTACTTC.